This T cell receptor (beta chain) was sequenced in a study of blood T cell repertoires in COVID-19. Study-level information: COVID-19 samples from acute and convalescent phases originated in the United States, Italy and Spain.

Across 20 to 25 US areas, participants ranged in age from about 18 to 90 years. The CDR3 runs to 14 residues. Germline CDR1 reads GTSNPN; CDR2 reads SVGIG (reference sequence). The J segment lost 7 bases and the V segment lost 8 bases, leaving 10 bases of the junction unmatched. Original methodology: Quantification of nucleated cells was approximated via reference gene primer amplification. Sequencing used immunoSEQ multiplex PCR; TCRdb keeps in-frame clones, though not all of them. V and J calls plus clone size are reproduced from that table; the DNA served to infer D and trimming. The table records roughly 250,000 clones, about 91% of them present only once.

The chain carries TRBV30 and TRBJ2-1, with TRBD2 matching over 11 bases. What was sequenced was PBMCs or T cells enriched from blood (not recorded which). The receptor was isolated from a woman aged 35 to 49 with acute COVID-19. CDR3 in DNA: TGTGCCGGAGAAACTAGCGGGAGACGAAATGAGCAGTTCTTC. It encodes CAGETSGRRNEQFF.